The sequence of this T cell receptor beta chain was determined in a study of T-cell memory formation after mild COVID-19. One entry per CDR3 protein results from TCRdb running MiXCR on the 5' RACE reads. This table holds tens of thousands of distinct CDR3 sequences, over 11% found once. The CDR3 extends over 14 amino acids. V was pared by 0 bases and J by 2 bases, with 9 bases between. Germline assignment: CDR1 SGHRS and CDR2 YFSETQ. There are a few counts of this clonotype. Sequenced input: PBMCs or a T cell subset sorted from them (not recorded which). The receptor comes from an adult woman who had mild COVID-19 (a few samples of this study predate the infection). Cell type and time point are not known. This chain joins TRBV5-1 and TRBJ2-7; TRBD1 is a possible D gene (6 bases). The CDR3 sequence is CASSLDRVAYEQYF. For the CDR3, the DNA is TGCGCCAGCAGCTTGGACAGGGTGGCCTACGAGCAGTACTTC.